The 10 T cell receptor beta chains given below trace back to one sample, sequenced in a study of T cells in Graves' hyperthyroidism and ophthalmopathy. Researchers took RNA transcripts and amplified the TCR beta CDR3 regions from them. TCR CDR3 underwent first-round RT-PCR with the HTBI primer set. TCRdb fed the multiplex PCR reads into MiXCR, producing one record per CDR3 protein. The repertoire holds 300,000 or so distinct CDR3 sequences, 16% seen once, with approximately 31% in the top ten. The sequenced material came from blood. These receptors all come from a man younger than 45 with Graves' hyperthyroidism.

In its sample, this clonotype was seen many times. The genes are TRBV30 and TRBJ2-7; D is perhaps TRBD1 (6 bases). The germline V gene encodes CDR1 GTSNPN and CDR2 SVGIG (reference sequence). The length of the CDR3 is 11 residues. The ends were cut back, 4 bases at V and 6 bases at J, with 10 bases in the middle. CDR3 loop: CAWTKGGEQYF. CDR3 in DNA: TGTGCCTGGACCAAAGGGGGCGAGCAGTACTTC.

The table lists this clonotype with many counts. The chain carries TRBV28 and TRBJ1-1; 7 nucleotides match TRBD1. The CDR3 covers 16 residues. J gave up 5 bases and V 7 bases, and 16 bases lay outside the gene matches. The germline CDR1 and CDR2 sequences are MDHEN and SYDVKM. CDR3 coding DNA: TGTGCCAGCACCAACCCCGGACAGGTCGGAAGGACTGAAGCTTTCTTT. This translates into CASTNPGQVGRTEAFF.

The genes are TRBV6-1 and TRBJ2-7; D might be TRBD2 (6 bases). Germline values: CDR1 MNHNS, CDR2 SASEGT. This CDR3 contains 8 residues. CDR3: CGAGEQYF. The CDR3 nucleotides are TGTGGGGCGGGGGAGCAGTACTTC.

With respect to this clonotype: This may come from a read error, since a much larger clone is one base off. This chain joins TRBV14 and TRBJ1-1; a weak D match, TRBD1 (6 bases). Trimming took 4 bases from V and 3 from J, leaving 18 bases between them. Germline assignment: CDR1 SGHDN and CDR2 FVKESK. This CDR3 has 16 amino acids. As DNA, the CDR3 is TGTGCCAGCAGCCGAGGTGGAGGGGGGAGGTACACTGAAGCTTTCTTT. It yields the protein CASSRGGGGRYTEAFF.

The CDR3 DNA reads as TGTGCCAGCAGTGAAATTACTAACGCGGGCTACACCTTC. Protein: CASSEITNAGYTF. The chain is built from TRBV2 and TRBJ1-2; D is ambiguous. The ends were cut back, 2 bases at V and 8 bases at J, with 12 bases in the middle. Germline assignment: CDR1 SNHLY and CDR2 FYNNEI. CDR3 length equals 13 residues.

The table lists this clonotype with many counts. Here the CDR3 reads CASRGDRLVGGYTF. Written as DNA, the CDR3 is TGTGCGAGCCGGGGGGACCGACTCGTGGGTGGCTACACCTTC. V usage is TRBV27 and J usage is TRBJ1-2; D perhaps matches TRBD1 (5 bases). The CDR3 totals 14 residues. CDR1 and CDR2 (germline): MNHEY, SMNVEV (reference sequence).

The gene calls are TRBV10-3 and TRBJ2-7; a possible D gene is TRBD1 (6 bases). Germline V gives CDR1 ENHRY, CDR2 SYGVKD. The V end lost 0 bases, the J end lost 2 bases, and 8 bases lay between the germline ends. The CDR3 covers 14 residues. CDR3 sequence (DNA): TGTGCCATCAGTGAGTCAAGGGGGACCTACGAGCAGTACTTC. This gives the protein CAISESRGTYEQYF.

This clonotype was detected ten times or more. This chain joins TRBV28 and TRBJ2-1, with 7 bases matching TRBD2. The CDR3 runs to 12 residues. V gave up 6 bases and J gave up 12 bases; unmatched junction bases: 8. The germline V gene encodes CDR1 MDHEN and CDR2 SYDVKM. The CDR3 bases are TGTGCCAGCAGCCTCGCGGGAGCATCGCAGTTCTTC. Its translation is CASSLAGASQFF.

In this sample, this clonotype turned up many times. The V and J genes are TRBV7-6 and TRBJ2-1; TRBD2 might be the D (5 bases). V was clipped by 3 bases and J by 0 bases, with 12 bases between them. This CDR3 spans 16 amino acids. The germline V gene has CDR1 SGHVS and CDR2 FNYEAQ. The CDR3 loop reads CASSFGVLSSYNEQFF. CDR3 sequence (DNA): TGTGCCAGCAGCTTCGGGGTTTTAAGCTCCTACAATGAGCAGTTCTTC.

Ten or more counts support this clonotype. The chain employs TRBV30 and TRBJ2-3; perhaps TRBD1 as D (6 bases). Trimming removed 1 base at V and 2 bases at J, with 13 bases between. Germline V gene sequence: CDR1 GTSNPN, CDR2 SVGIG (reference sequence). CDR3 size: 15 residues. In DNA, the CDR3 is TGTGCCTGGAGTGACAGGGCCGAACTCACAGATACGCAGTATTTT. As protein: CAWSDRAELTDTQYF.